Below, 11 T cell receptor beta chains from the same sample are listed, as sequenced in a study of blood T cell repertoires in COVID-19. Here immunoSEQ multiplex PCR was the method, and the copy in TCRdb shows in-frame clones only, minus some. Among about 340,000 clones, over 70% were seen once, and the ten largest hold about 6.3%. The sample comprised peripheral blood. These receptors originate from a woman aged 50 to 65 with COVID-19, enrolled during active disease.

The CDR3 loop reads CASSLSEAQETQYF. The CDR3 region has the DNA TGTGCCAGCAGCTTATCGGAGGCCCAAGAGACCCAGTACTTC. The chain joins TRBV7-2 to TRBJ2-5, with D perhaps TRBD2 (5 bases). Trimming cost V 2 bases and J 1 base, with 8 bases left between them. In germline, CDR1 is SGHTA, CDR2 FQGNSA. CDR3 length: 14 residues. Looking up the rest from reference TRBV7-2 and TRBJ2-5 gives the full variable domain: GAGVSQSPSNKVTEKGKDVELRCDPISGHTALYWYRQSLGQGLEFLIYFQGNSAPDKSGLPSDRFSAERTGGSVSTLTIQRTQQEDSAVYLCASSLSEAQETQYFGPGTRLLVL.

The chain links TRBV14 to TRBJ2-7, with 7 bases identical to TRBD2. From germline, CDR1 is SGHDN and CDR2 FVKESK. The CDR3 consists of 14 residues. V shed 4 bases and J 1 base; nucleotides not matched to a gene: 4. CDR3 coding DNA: TGTGCCAGCAGCCCCTTAGCGGGTTCCTACGAGCAGTACTTC. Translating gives CASSPLAGSYEQYF.

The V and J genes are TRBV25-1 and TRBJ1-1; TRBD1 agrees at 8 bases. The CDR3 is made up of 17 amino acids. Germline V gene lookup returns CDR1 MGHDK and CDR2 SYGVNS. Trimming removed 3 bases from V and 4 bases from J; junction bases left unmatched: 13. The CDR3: CASSDPRGLALGTEAFF. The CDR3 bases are TGTGCCAGCAGTGATCCCAGGGGGCTGGCCCTGGGCACTGAAGCTTTCTTT. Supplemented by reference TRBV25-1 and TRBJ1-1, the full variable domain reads EADIYQTPRYLVIGTGKKITLECSQTMGHDKMYWYQQDPGMELHLIHYSYGVNSTEKGDLSSESTVSRIRTEHFPLTLESARPSHTSQYLCASSDPRGLALGTEAFFGQGTRLTVV.

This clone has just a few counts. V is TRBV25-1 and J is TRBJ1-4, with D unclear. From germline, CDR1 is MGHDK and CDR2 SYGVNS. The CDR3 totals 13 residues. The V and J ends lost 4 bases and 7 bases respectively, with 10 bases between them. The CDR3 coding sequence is TGTGCCAGCAGTGTGGACGCGGGTGAAAAACTGTTTTTT. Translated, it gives CASSVDAGEKLFF.

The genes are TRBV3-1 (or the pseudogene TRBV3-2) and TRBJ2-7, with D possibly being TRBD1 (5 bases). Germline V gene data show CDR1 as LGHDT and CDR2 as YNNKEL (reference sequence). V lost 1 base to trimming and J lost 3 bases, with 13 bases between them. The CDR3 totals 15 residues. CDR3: CASSQVDRGNYEQYF. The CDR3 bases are TGTGCCAGCAGCCAAGTAGACAGAGGTAACTACGAGCAGTACTTC.

The chain's CDR3 is CASSGLAGGKDIQYF. The CDR3 DNA reads as TGTGCCAGTAGTGGTCTAGCGGGAGGTAAAGACATTCAGTACTTC. J is TRBJ2-4 and V is TRBV19; 11 nucleotides line up with TRBD2. The CDR3 extends over 15 amino acids. V was pared by 5 bases and J by 8 bases, with 8 bases of the junction left unmatched. Germline CDR1 reads LNHDA; CDR2 reads SQIVND (reference sequence). The full variable domain, completed using reference TRBV19 and TRBJ2-4, is DGGITQSPKYLFRKEGQNVTLSCEQNLNHDAMYWYRQDPGQGLRLIYYSQIVNDFQKGDIAEGYSVSREKKESFPLTVTSAQKNPTAFYLCASSGLAGGKDIQYFGAGTRLSVL.

The CDR3 here is CASRKGQGGYGYTF. The CDR3 nucleotides are TGTGCCAGCAGGAAGGGACAAGGGGGCTATGGCTACACCTTC. This chain joins TRBV6-5 and TRBJ1-2; TRBD1 might be the D (6 bases). This CDR3 has 14 residues. V lost 6 bases, J lost 4 bases, and 15 bases lay in between. CDR1 MNHEY and CDR2 SVGAGI come from the germline V gene.

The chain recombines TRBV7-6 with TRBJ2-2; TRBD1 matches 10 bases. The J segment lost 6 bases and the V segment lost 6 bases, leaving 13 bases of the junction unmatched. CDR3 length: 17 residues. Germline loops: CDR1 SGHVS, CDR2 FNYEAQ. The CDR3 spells CASRTNDRGLAAGELFF. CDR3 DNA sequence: TGTGCCAGCAGAACAAATGACAGGGGGCTAGCGGCCGGGGAGCTGTTTTTT.

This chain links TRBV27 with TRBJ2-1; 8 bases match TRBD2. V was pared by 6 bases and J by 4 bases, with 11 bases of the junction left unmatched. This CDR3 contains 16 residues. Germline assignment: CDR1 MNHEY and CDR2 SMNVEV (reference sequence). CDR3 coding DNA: TGTGCCAGCAGCAGTCTCGGGAGGGCCTTTTACAATGAGCAGTTCTTC. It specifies CASSSLGRAFYNEQFF.

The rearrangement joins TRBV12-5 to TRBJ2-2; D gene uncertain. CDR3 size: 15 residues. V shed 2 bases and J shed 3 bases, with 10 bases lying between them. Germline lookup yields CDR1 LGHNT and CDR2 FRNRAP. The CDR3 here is CASGLTISHTGELFF. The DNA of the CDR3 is TGTGCTAGTGGTTTGACCATTAGCCACACCGGGGAGCTGTTTTTT.

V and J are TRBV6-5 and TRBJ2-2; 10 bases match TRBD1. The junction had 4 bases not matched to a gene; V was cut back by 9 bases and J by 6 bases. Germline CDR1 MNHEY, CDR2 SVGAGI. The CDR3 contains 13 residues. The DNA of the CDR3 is TGTGCCAGTAGACAGGGGGCCCCCGGGGAGCTGTTTTTT. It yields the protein CASRQGAPGELFF.